The 4 T cell receptor beta chains given below trace back to one sample, sequenced in a study of T-cell memory formation after mild COVID-19. TCRdb re-called the 5' RACE reads with MiXCR, one entry per CDR3 protein. The sample contains about 210,000 distinct CDR3 sequences, about 10% of which appear only once. The material sequenced was PBMCs or a T cell subset sorted from them (not recorded which). The source is a man younger than 30 who had mild COVID-19 (a few samples of this study predate the infection). Cell type and time point are not known.

The chain uses TRBV12-3 or TRBV12-4 and TRBJ2-7; 8 bases map to TRBD2. The CDR3 spans 15 residues. The trim removed 6 bases at V and 4 bases at J, leaving 11 bases unmatched. The CDR3 coding sequence is TGTGCCAGCAGCCACCCCGGGAGGGAATGGTACGAGCAGTACTTC. Protein sequence: CASSHPGREWYEQYF.

The rearrangement links TRBV5-1 to TRBJ2-2, with D possibly called TRBD1 or TRBD2 (6 bases each). V lost 4 bases, J lost 10 bases, and 35 bases lay in between. CDR1 is SGHRS, CDR2 YFSETQ, per germline. The CDR3 contains 20 residues. The CDR3 DNA follows: TGCGCCAGCAGCCTTGCCGCTTCCTTACGGGGGCCCCGTCGCTTGGAGGAGCTGTTTTTT. Residues: CASSLAASLRGPRRLEELFF.

The V gene is TRBV12-3 or TRBV12-4, the J gene TRBJ2-6; no clear D gene. V was pared by 0 bases and J by 3 bases, with 9 bases between. The CDR3 spans 16 residues. Here the CDR3 reads CASSLADSHGANVLTF. The CDR3 DNA reads TGTGCCAGCAGTTTAGCGGATAGCCATGGGGCCAACGTCCTGACTTTC.

This clonotype was counted at least ten times. The CDR3 nucleotides read TGTGCCAGCAGTTACCCAGACAGGGGGGGGATCGAGCAGTTCTTC. It is translated as CASSYPDRGGIEQFF. The genes are TRBV6-5 and TRBJ2-1; 9 bases agree with TRBD1. Germline V lookup: CDR1 MNHEY, CDR2 SVGAGI. This CDR3 is built from 15 residues. With 2 bases clipped from V and 10 bases from J, the junction kept 9 bases outside the gene matches.